One sample yielded the 9 T cell receptor beta chains listed below, sequenced in a study of blood T cell repertoires in COVID-19 (dated by TCRdb to 2020 to 2021). The library was built by means of the immunoSEQ multiplex PCR assay. TCRdb took over this immuneACCESS table, retaining in-frame rearrangements with V and J assigned. Such tables are incomplete; in checked studies, under half of the missing clones stem from an unresolved V gene, and the remainder is unexplained. The sample yields some 57,000 clones; 90% were counted once. The ten biggest clones cover about 13% of the sample. Material for sequencing was peripheral blood. These receptors originate from a man between 60 and 75 years old with active COVID-19.

This clone was recorded once. V usage is TRBV6-5 and J usage is TRBJ1-5; D unclear. The V gene's germline CDR1 is MNHEY and CDR2 SVGAGI. The CDR3 consists of 14 residues. Trimming removed 3 bases from V and 6 bases from J, with 12 bases in between. The CDR3 protein is CASSYGTRGQPQHF. The CDR3 nucleotides are TGTGCCAGCAGTTATGGAACGCGGGGTCAGCCCCAGCATTTT.

This clone was picked up a small number of times. The chain carries TRBV6-4 and TRBJ2-1, with TRBD2 matching 12 bases. V shed 0 bases, J shed 12 bases, and the junction held 12 bases outside the gene matches. Germline V gene lookup returns CDR1 MRHNA and CDR2 SNTAGT. The CDR3 consists of 17 residues. CDR3 in amino acids: CASSDSSSGGDTMRQFF. DNA for the CDR3: TGTGCCAGCAGTGACTCTTCTAGCGGGGGGGATACAATGAGGCAGTTCTTC.

The V gene is TRBV11-2, the J gene TRBJ1-2; TRBD1 agrees at 7 bases. Trimming took 4 bases from V and 0 from J; bases not matched to a gene: 5. Germline V gene sequence: CDR1 SGHAT, CDR2 FQNNGV. The CDR3 sequence is 15 residues long. The CDR3 region has the DNA TGTGCCAGCAGCTCCCGGGACAGATCTAACTATGGCTACACCTTC. It encodes CASSSRDRSNYGYTF. The full variable domain, rest sourced from reference TRBV11-2 and TRBJ1-2, is EAGVAQSPRYKIIEKRQSVAFWCNPISGHATLYWYQQILGQGPKLLIQFQNNGVVDDSQLPKDRFSAERLKGVDSTLKIQPAKLEDSAVYLCASSSRDRSNYGYTFGSGTRLTVV.

This chain connects TRBV30 to TRBJ2-3; D possibly corresponds to TRBD2 (7 bases). V was cut by 5 bases and J by 6 bases, with 18 bases left in between. The CDR3 totals 14 residues. Germline CDR1 is GTSNPN and CDR2 is SVGIG (reference sequence). The CDR3 reads CAWGIGRGGDTQYF. CDR3 in DNA: TGTGCCTGGGGTATCGGCAGGGGAGGGGATACGCAGTATTTT. Supplemented by reference TRBV30 and TRBJ2-3, the full variable domain reads SQTIHQWPATLVQPVGSPLSLECTVEGTSNPNLYWYRQAAGRGLQLLFYSVGIGQISSEVPQNLSASRPQDRQFILSSKKLLLSDSGFYLCAWGIGRGGDTQYFGPGTRLTVL.

The J gene is TRBJ1-5, the V gene TRBV2, with no clear D. CDR1 SNHLY and CDR2 FYNNEI come from the germline V gene. Trimming took 6 bases from V and 2 from J, leaving 14 bases between them. This CDR3 has 15 amino acids. The CDR3 region has the DNA TGTGCCAGCAGGACGGGTCGTCGGGGCAATCAGCCCCAGCATTTT. Protein product: CASRTGRRGNQPQHF.

The gene calls are TRBV3-1 (or the pseudogene TRBV3-2) and TRBJ1-1; D is unresolved. V gave up 4 bases and J gave up 1 base, with 13 bases separating them. The CDR3 runs to 15 residues. The germline V gene has CDR1 LGHDT and CDR2 YNNKEL (reference sequence). Here the CDR3 DNA reads TGTGCCAGCAGCCTTACGCGGCCGTCGAACACTGAAGCTTTCTTT. This gives the protein CASSLTRPSNTEAFF.

The gene calls are TRBV18 and TRBJ1-2; 9 nucleotides line up with TRBD1. This CDR3 has 13 residues. The V segment lost 3 bases and the J segment 7 bases; nucleotides outside the gene matches: 3. The germline V gene encodes CDR1 KGHSH and CDR2 LQKENI. CDR3 sequence (DNA): TGTGCCAGCTCACCGGGACAGGGCTCTGGCTACACCTTC. It translates to CASSPGQGSGYTF. The entire variable domain, with the rest obtained from reference TRBV18 and TRBJ1-2, is as follows: NAGVMQNPRHLVRRRGQEARLRCSPMKGHSHVYWYRQLPEEGLKFMVYLQKENIIDESGMPKERFSAEFPKEGPSILRIQQVVRGDSAAYFCASSPGQGSGYTFGSGTRLTVV.

In this sample, this clone turned up once. The V and J genes are TRBV4-1 and TRBJ2-3; 9 bases agree with TRBD2. The trim removed 4 bases at V and 0 bases at J, leaving 5 bases unmatched. CDR1 MGHRA and CDR2 YSYEKL come from the germline V gene. The CDR3 has 16 residues. CDR3 residues: CASSPLAGFSTDTQYF. The CDR3 DNA follows: TGCGCCAGCAGCCCTCTAGCGGGGTTTAGCACAGATACGCAGTATTTT.

The chain joins TRBV10-3 to TRBJ2-3; D possibly corresponds to TRBD1 (6 bases). V was pared by 4 bases and J by 4 bases, with 9 bases between. CDR3 length equals 13 residues. Germline assignment: CDR1 ENHRY and CDR2 SYGVKD. The CDR3 region is CAISAAGADTQYF. The CDR3 nucleotides are TGTGCCATCAGTGCCGCAGGGGCAGATACGCAGTATTTT.